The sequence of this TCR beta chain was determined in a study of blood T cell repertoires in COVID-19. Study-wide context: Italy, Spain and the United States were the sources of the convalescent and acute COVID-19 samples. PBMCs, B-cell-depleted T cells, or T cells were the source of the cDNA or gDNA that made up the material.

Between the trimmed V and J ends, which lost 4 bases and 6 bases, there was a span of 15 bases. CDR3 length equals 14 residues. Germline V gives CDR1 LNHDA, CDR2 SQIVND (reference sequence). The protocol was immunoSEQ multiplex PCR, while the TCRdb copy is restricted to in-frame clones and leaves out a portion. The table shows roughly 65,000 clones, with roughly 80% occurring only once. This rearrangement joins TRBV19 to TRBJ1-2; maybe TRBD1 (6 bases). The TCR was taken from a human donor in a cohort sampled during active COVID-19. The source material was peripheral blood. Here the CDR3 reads CASSTLQGMDGYTF. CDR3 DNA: TGTGCCAGTAGTACTCTACAGGGTATGGATGGCTACACCTTC.